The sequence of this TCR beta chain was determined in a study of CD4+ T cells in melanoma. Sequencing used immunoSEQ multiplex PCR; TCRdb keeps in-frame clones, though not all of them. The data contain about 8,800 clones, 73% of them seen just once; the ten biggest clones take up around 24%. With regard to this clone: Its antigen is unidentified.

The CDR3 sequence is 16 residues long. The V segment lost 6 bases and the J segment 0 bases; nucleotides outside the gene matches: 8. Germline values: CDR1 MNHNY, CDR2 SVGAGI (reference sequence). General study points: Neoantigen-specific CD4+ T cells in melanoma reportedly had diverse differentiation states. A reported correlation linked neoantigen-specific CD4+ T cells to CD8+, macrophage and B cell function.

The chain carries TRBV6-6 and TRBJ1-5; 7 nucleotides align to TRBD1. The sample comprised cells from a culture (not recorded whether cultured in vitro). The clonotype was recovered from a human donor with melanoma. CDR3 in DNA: TGTGCCAGCAGCAGGGGGGCCCAAATTAGCAATCAGCCCCAGCATTTT. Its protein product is CASSRGAQISNQPQHF.